The clone carrying this T cell receptor (beta chain) was detected a few times. Antigen unknown. The ends lost 0 bases at V and 2 bases at J; junction bases unmatched: 2. The CDR3 consists of 15 residues. Germline V lookup: CDR1 SGHNT, CDR2 YYREEE (reference sequence). The PCR contained 60 Vbeta and 13 Jbeta primers. Assay: immunoSEQ multiplex PCR; the TCRdb copy retains only in-frame clones and omits some. The repertoire consists of roughly 71,000 clones, with approximately 78% occurring once and the leading ten covering less than 3.5%. The sample originates from a study of cytomegalovirus exposure and HLA in healthy donors. Study observations and caveats: According to a later analysis, most TCR beta chains associated with CMV appeared HLA-restricted. It was reportedly the case that the classifier diagnosed cytomegalovirus status with high specificity and sensitivity. HLA alleles showed associations with some 15,000 TCR beta sequences in a later analysis, at a 0.05 false discovery rate.

Specimen: PBMCs. The receptor was derived from a girl aged 5-17 years in good health and CMV-seropositive. The rearrangement uses TRBV5-4 and TRBJ2-5; 9 bases line up with TRBD2. The CDR3 loop is CASSLESGGQETQYF. CDR3 sequence (DNA): TGTGCCAGCAGCTTGGAAAGCGGGGGGCAAGAGACCCAGTACTTC. The whole variable domain, filled in from reference TRBV5-4 and TRBJ2-5, reads ETGVTQSPTHLIKTRGQQVTLRCSSQSGHNTVSWYQQALGQGPQFIFQYYREEENGRGNFPPRFSGLQFPNYSSELNVNALELDDSALYLCASSLESGGQETQYFGPGTRLLVL.